This is a list of T cell receptor beta chains from one sample in a study of glioma-infiltrating T cells. MiXCR was run by TCRdb on the multiplex PCR reads, yielding one entry per CDR3 protein. The top ten clones hold around 20% of a sample with around 190,000 distinct CDR3 sequences, about 32% of them seen once. Sequencing was carried out using glioma tissue, nonneoplastic brain tissue, or PBMCs (not recorded which). These receptor sequences come from a human donor with low-grade glioma or glioblastoma, undergoing nonglioma brain surgery, or in good health (not recorded which). Each CDR3 is given with its conserved first and last residue. D genes are given only for firm matches. Where a row states a size, it is once, few, many or the class of an expanded clone; other rows omit it.

v_gene	abundance	d_gene	j_gene	CDR3aa	CDR3nt
TRBV4-1	few	TRBD1	TRBJ1-2	CASSQERLRGRLYGYTF	TGCGCCAGCAGCCAAGAGAGACTCAGGGGGCGGTTATATGGCTACACCTTC
TRBV6-1	many	NA	TRBJ2-7	CASSDRGTSYEQYF	TGTGCCAGCAGTGATCGAGGAACTTCCTACGAGCAGTACTTC
TRBV27	many	NA	TRBJ1-6	CASQTLNSPLHF	TGTGCCAGTCAGACCCTAAATTCACCCCTCCACTTT
TRBV15	NA	NA	TRBJ2-1	CATSPRDPNLGGNEQFF	TGTGCCACCAGCCCACGGGACCCCAACTTAGGAGGCAATGAGCAGTTCTTC
TRBV2	few	TRBD2	TRBJ2-3	CASSEYGLAGADTQYF	TGTGCCAGCAGTGAATACGGACTAGCGGGCGCAGATACGCAGTATTTT
TRBV6-2/TRBV6-3	many	NA	TRBJ1-2	CASPQNPYTF	TGTGCCAGCCCACAGAATCCCTACACCTTC
TRBV7-6	NA	NA	TRBJ1-6	CASSARQEYNPPLHF	TGCGCCAGCAGCGCACGACAGGAGTATAATCCACCCCTCCACTTT
TRBV4-3	many	TRBD1	TRBJ2-1	CASSQVQDRGRNEQFF	TGCGCCAGCAGCCAAGTCCAGGACAGGGGGCGAAATGAGCAGTTCTTC
TRBV3-1	NA	TRBD2	TRBJ2-3	CASSPTSGRAEDTQYF	TGTGCCAGCAGCCCGACTAGCGGGAGGGCCGAGGATACGCAGTATTTT
TRBV5-1	few	NA	TRBJ2-2	CASSPEPDAVDSHGELFF	TGCGCCAGCAGCCCGGAACCAGACGCGGTCGATTCGCACGGGGAGCTGTTTTTT
TRBV18	many	NA	TRBJ1-2	CASSPQGTEGYTF	TGTGCCAGCTCACCACAAGGGACGGAGGGCTACACCTTC
TRBV15	many	TRBD1	TRBJ1-1	CATSRRTGGAEAFF	TGTGCCACCAGCAGACGGACAGGGGGAGCTGAAGCTTTCTTT
TRBV7-9	NA	TRBD1	TRBJ2-5	CASSLARGTGLQETQYF	TGTGCCAGCAGCTTAGCTCGGGGGACAGGTTTACAAGAGACCCAGTACTTC
TRBV14	many	TRBD2	TRBJ2-3	CASSHFLAGSSTDTQYF	TGTGCCAGCAGCCATTTCCTAGCGGGATCTAGCACAGATACGCAGTATTTT
TRBV5-4	NA	NA	TRBJ2-5	CASSLVQGGNQYF	TGTGCCAGCAGCTTGGTCCAGGGGGGGAACCAGTACTTC
TRBV9	many	NA	TRBJ1-6	CASSPSRGGVLHF	TGTGCCAGCAGCCCATCGCGTGGGGGTGTCCTCCACTTT
TRBV12-3/TRBV12-4	few	TRBD2	TRBJ2-1	CASSPGSSGNRNEQFF	TGTGCCAGCAGCCCAGGGTCTAGCGGGAATCGCAATGAGCAGTTCTTC
TRBV12-3/TRBV12-4	few	NA	TRBJ2-3	CASGSGGTDTQYF	TGTGCCAGCGGGAGTGGGGGCACAGATACGCAGTATTTT
TRBV19	many	TRBD2	TRBJ2-2	CASSIGAGEVTGELFF	TGTGCCAGTAGTATAGGAGCGGGAGAGGTCACCGGGGAGCTGTTTTTT
TRBV27	many	NA	TRBJ2-4	CASSLWASGSLDF	NA
TRBV19	NA	TRBD1	TRBJ2-3	CASSLGQGILDTQYF	TGTGCCAGTAGTCTTGGACAGGGGATTTTAGATACGCAGTATTTT
TRBV7-2	NA	NA	TRBJ1-2	CASSLAGSYGYTF	TGTGCCAGCAGCTTAGCAGGGAGCTATGGCTACACCTTC
TRBV6-6	many	NA	TRBJ1-2	CASSYSLVGAYGYTF	TGTGCCAGCAGTTACTCGCTAGTAGGAGCCTATGGCTACACCTTC
TRBV6-1	NA	NA	TRBJ2-3	CASSEKGVTDTQYF	TGTGCCAGCAGTGAAAAAGGTGTCACAGATACGCAGTATTTT
TRBV15	NA	TRBD2	TRBJ2-1	CATSRDGEAGGPDEQFF	TGTGCCACCAGCAGAGATGGGGAAGCGGGAGGGCCGGATGAGCAGTTCTTC
TRBV15	many	NA	TRBJ2-6	CATSREVGGSGANVLTF	TGTGCCACCAGCAGAGAGGTCGGGGGTTCTGGGGCCAACGTCCTGACTTTC
TRBV27	many	NA	TRBJ2-1	CASSFHRYNEQFF	TGTGCCAGCAGTTTCCACAGATACAATGAGCAGTTCTTC
TRBV12-3/TRBV12-4	many	NA	TRBJ2-1	CASTLPSSYNEQFF	TGTGCCAGCACACTTCCGAGCTCCTACAATGAGCAGTTCTTC
TRBV18	NA	TRBD1	TRBJ2-7	CASSPPGTGAGGEQYF	TGTGCCAGCTCACCTCCAGGGACAGGGGCGGGGGGCGAGCAGTACTTC
TRBV7-9	many	NA	TRBJ2-3	CASPSRASPGADTQYF	TGTGCCAGCCCCTCCCGTGCTAGCCCAGGCGCAGATACGCAGTATTTT
TRBV19	few	TRBD2	TRBJ2-4	CASSTGLAGNIQYF	TGTGCCAGTAGTACAGGACTAGCTGGAAACATTCAGTACTTC
TRBV2	many	NA	TRBJ2-3	CARGGTPSTDTQYF	TGTGCCAGAGGGGGGACCCCGAGCACAGATACGCAGTATTTT
TRBV2	many	TRBD1	TRBJ1-5	CASRGGTGNQPQHF	TGTGCCAGCAGAGGCGGGACAGGCAATCAGCCCCAGCATTTT
TRBV4-1	NA	NA	TRBJ2-7	CVSSQEYLVGEQYF	TGCGTCAGCAGCCAAGAATATCTAGTCGGCGAGCAGTACTTC
TRBV3-1	many	NA	TRBJ1-4	CASSQAHRAGEKLFF	TGTGCCAGCAGCCAAGCTCACCGGGCAGGTGAAAAACTGTTTTTT
TRBV6-6	NA	NA	TRBJ1-6	CASSNSRHGDSNSPLHF	TGCGCCAGCAGTAATTCCAGACACGGCGATAGTAATTCACCCCTCCACTTT
TRBV5-1	NA	NA	TRBJ2-3	CASSLQGTIGTDTQYF	TGCGCCAGCAGCTTGCAGGGGACTATCGGGACAGATACGCAGTATTTT
TRBV7-2	NA	NA	TRBJ2-1	CASSQVASSYNEEFF	TGTGCCAGCAGCCAGGTCGCTAGCTCCTACAATGAGGAGTTCTTC
TRBV7-3	NA	TRBD1	TRBJ1-2	CASSFEARTGPYGYTF	TGTGCCAGCAGCTTCGAGGCGCGGACAGGCCCCTATGGCTACACCTTC
TRBV20-1	many	NA	TRBJ1-2	CSARHGDTSSGYTF	TGCAGTGCTAGACATGGCGATACTTCGTCTGGCTACACCTTC
TRBV29-1	NA	NA	TRBJ2-1	CSVDRNSYNEQFF	TGCAGCGTAGACAGAAACTCCTACAATGAGCAGTTCTTC
TRBV28	many	NA	TRBJ1-5	CASSRSADQPQHF	TGTGCCAGCAGCCGGTCAGCTGATCAGCCCCAGCATTTT
TRBV6-1	many	TRBD1	TRBJ1-2	CASSAVTGPYGYTF	TGTGCCAGCAGTGCGGTGACAGGGCCATATGGCTACACCTTC
TRBV5-1	few	NA	TRBJ2-1	CASSLVSANNEQFF	TGCGCCAGCAGCTTGGTTAGCGCTAACAATGAGCAGTTCTTC
TRBV24-1	many	TRBD1	TRBJ2-1	CATSEGGQGNEQFF	TGTGCCACCAGTGAGGGAGGACAGGGGAATGAGCAGTTCTTC
TRBV27	many	NA	TRBJ1-1	CASSPGWGNTEAFF	TGTGCCAGCAGTCCCGGATGGGGCAACACTGAAGCTTTCTTT
TRBV4-3	many	TRBD1	TRBJ2-3	CASSLATGTTDTQYF	TGCGCCAGCAGTCTCGCGACAGGGACCACAGATACGCAGTATTTT